One TCR beta chain is described in this entry. Its antigen is undetermined. This sample is part of a study of glioma-infiltrating T cells. Study-level results: Non-neoplastic patients had below-expected tissue-blood divergence, while all gliomas exceeded expectation.

There are 13 residues in the CDR3. Germline V CDR1 and CDR2: SEHNR, FQNEAQ (reference sequence). V was clipped by 1 base and J by 7 bases, with 8 bases between them. Using RNA template, CDR3s of TCR alpha and beta were amplified with iRepertoire arm-PCR. TCRdb re-called the multiplex PCR reads through MiXCR, storing one row per CDR3 protein. The sample has 300,000 to 450,000 distinct CDR3 sequences; about 40% are singletons. This sequence originates from a human donor with low-grade glioma or glioblastoma, undergoing nonglioma brain surgery, or in good health (not recorded which). The sample comprised glioma tissue, nonneoplastic brain tissue, or PBMCs (not recorded which). The V gene is TRBV7-9, the J gene TRBJ2-1; D gene unclear. CDR3 loop: CASSLVTENEQFF. CDR3 nucleotide sequence: TGTGCCAGCAGCTTAGTTACGGAGAATGAGCAGTTCTTC.